Sequencing of this TCR beta chain was carried out in a study of cytomegalovirus exposure and HLA in healthy donors. Overall study findings and caveats: Trimming of TCR beta V- and J-genes showed a link, identified in a later analysis, to a missense DCLRE1C variant. Listed as cytomegalovirus-associated were 150 or so TCR beta chains. Follow-up analysis seemed to connect common viral pathogens with several of the most significant clusters identified. Across donors, presence/absence analyses took sequencing depth to be roughly uniform.

This CDR3 is built from 17 residues. The germline V gene encodes CDR1 SEHNR and CDR2 FQNEAQ (reference sequence). The PCR was carried out with 60 Vbeta primers and 13 Jbeta primers. Only in-frame clones appear in the TCRdb table, and some are missing; sequencing was by immunoSEQ multiplex PCR. The table records 97,000 or so clones, over 65% of them present only once. In this sample, this clone turned up once. Its antigen remains unknown. At one boundary the junction diverges from the germline segment, which might be a read error. The sequence was collected from a man in his forties or fifties in good health and CMV-seronegative. The sequencing sample was made of PBMCs. V gene TRBV7-9 combines with J gene TRBJ1-3; 7 bases map to TRBD1. The CDR3 spells CSSSFLQGLRSGNTIYF. The DNA of the CDR3 is TGTTCCAGCAGCTTCCTACAGGGGCTCCGTTCTGGAAACACCATATATTTT.